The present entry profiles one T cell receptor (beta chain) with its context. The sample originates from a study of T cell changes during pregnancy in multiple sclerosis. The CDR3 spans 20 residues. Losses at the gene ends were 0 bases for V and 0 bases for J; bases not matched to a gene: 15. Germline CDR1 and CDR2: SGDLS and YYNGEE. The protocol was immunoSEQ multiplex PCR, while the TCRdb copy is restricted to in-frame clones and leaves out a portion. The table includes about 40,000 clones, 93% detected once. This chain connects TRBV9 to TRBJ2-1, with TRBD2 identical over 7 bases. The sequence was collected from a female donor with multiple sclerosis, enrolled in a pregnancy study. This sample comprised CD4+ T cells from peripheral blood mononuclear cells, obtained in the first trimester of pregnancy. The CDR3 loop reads CASSVGGIATSPSSYNEQFF. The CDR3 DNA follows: TGTGCCAGCAGCGTAGGAGGAATAGCGACTAGCCCGAGCTCCTACAATGAGCAGTTCTTC. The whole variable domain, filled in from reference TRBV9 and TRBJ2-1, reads DSGVTQTPKHLITATGQRVTLRCSPRSGDLSVYWYQQSLDQGLQFLIQYYNGEERAKGNILERFSAQQFPDLHSELNLSSLELGDSALYFCASSVGGIATSPSSYNEQFFGPGTRLTVL.